One and the same sample provided the 30 T cell receptor beta chains below, sequenced in a study of blood T cell repertoires in COVID-19. Data came from immunoSEQ multiplex PCR; TCRdb stores just in-frame clones and leaves some out. Counted here are approximately 260,000 clones, 65% to 90% occurring once; the ten biggest clones make up 4.9%. Sequencing was carried out using peripheral blood. Receptor source: a woman aged 80 or over with active or convalescent COVID-19.

This clone showed up just a few times. The rearrangement links TRBV5-6 to TRBJ2-1; 9 bases are a match to TRBD1. The V gene end was trimmed by 4 bases and the J gene end by 6 bases; junction bases not matched to a gene: 8. The CDR3 loop spans 15 amino acids. Germline V lookup: CDR1 SGHDT, CDR2 YYEEEE. Here the CDR3 reads CASSIDRGDLNEQFF. The CDR3 DNA reads TGTGCCAGCAGCATAGACAGGGGGGACCTCAATGAGCAGTTCTTC.

V gene TRBV6-5 combines with J gene TRBJ1-1; TRBD1 agrees at 10 bases. Germline assignment: CDR1 MNHEY and CDR2 SVGAGI. J lost 10 bases, V lost 6 bases, and 2 bases had no gene match. CDR3 length: 11 amino acids. CDR3 nucleotides: TGTGCCAGCAGCCGACAGGGGGCAGCTTTCTTT. This codes for CASSRQGAAFF.

The chain joins TRBV12-3 or TRBV12-4 to TRBJ1-2; TRBD1 agrees at 9 bases. Trimming removed 5 bases from V and 12 bases from J; junction bases left unmatched: 7. The CDR3 runs 12 residues. For the CDR3, the DNA is TGTGCCAGCAGTAGAAGTACAGGGGGCAACACCTTC. Amino acid sequence: CASSRSTGGNTF.

The chain carries TRBV15 and TRBJ1-1, with D tentatively TRBD1 (6 bases). This CDR3 region has 14 residues. V lost 8 bases to trimming and J lost 0 bases, with 13 bases between them. Germline CDR1 and CDR2: LNHNV and YYDKDF (reference sequence). The CDR3 nucleotides are TGTGCCACCTGGAACAGGGAAGTGAACACTGAAGCTTTCTTT. Residues: CATWNREVNTEAFF.

This clone was picked up a small number of times. This sequence joins TRBV27 and TRBJ2-7; D perhaps matches TRBD2 (6 bases). V lost 8 bases to trimming and J lost 6 bases, with 20 bases between them. There are 14 residues in the CDR3. Germline lookup yields CDR1 MNHEY and CDR2 SMNVEV (reference sequence). CDR3 sequence reads: CASSPAGRRAEQYF. CDR3 nucleotides: TGTGCCAGCTCTCCCGCGGGGAGGCGCGCCGAGCAGTACTTC.

This clone was detected once. The chain has TRBV19 and TRBJ1-3; 7 positions match TRBD1. CDR3 size: 15 residues. J lost 6 bases, V lost 9 bases, and 14 bases had no gene match. Germline lookup yields CDR1 LNHDA and CDR2 SQIVND (reference sequence). The CDR3 region is CASHEGQGVENTIYF. The CDR3 DNA follows: TGTGCCAGCCATGAAGGGCAGGGGGTGGAAAACACCATATATTTT.

The chain employs TRBV19 and TRBJ1-1; TRBD1 matches at 8 bases. V trimming: 5 bases; J trimming: 6 bases; junction bases outside the gene matches: 14. CDR3 length: 16 residues. Germline V lookup: CDR1 LNHDA, CDR2 SQIVND (reference sequence). The DNA of the CDR3 is TGTGCCAGTAGTTCTTACAGGGGGGAGGATTTCGCTGAAGCTTTCTTT. This translates into CASSSYRGEDFAEAFF.

This chain links TRBV19 with TRBJ1-6; D uncertain. The CDR3 is 13 residues long. Trimming removed 3 bases at V and 8 bases at J, with 8 bases between. CDR1 and CDR2 from the germline V gene are LNHDA and SQIVND (reference sequence). The CDR3 nucleotides read TGTGCCAGTAGTATTTTTTCCGATTCACCCCTCCACTTT. It is translated as CASSIFSDSPLHF.

The J gene is TRBJ2-7, the V gene TRBV14, with 10 bases matching TRBD1. The CDR3 spans 13 residues. Germline lookup yields CDR1 SGHDN and CDR2 FVKESK. After removal of 7 bases from V and 5 bases from J, the junction contained 5 bases not matched to a gene. CDR3 residues: CASIRDRGNEQYF. For the CDR3, the DNA is TGTGCCAGCATCCGGGACAGGGGTAACGAGCAGTACTTC.

The V and J genes are TRBV18 and TRBJ1-1; D ambiguous. The ends were cut back, 2 bases at V and 6 bases at J, with 10 bases in the middle. CDR3 length: 13 amino acids. Germline-derived CDR1 and CDR2 are KGHSH and LQKENI. The CDR3 spells CASSPGRVAEAFF. CDR3 coding DNA: TGTGCCAGCTCACCAGGGAGGGTCGCTGAAGCTTTCTTT.

The rearrangement joins TRBV28 to TRBJ2-1; maybe TRBD2 (5 bases). The V end lost 6 bases, the J end lost 10 bases, and 19 bases lay between the germline ends. This CDR3 has 14 amino acids. From germline, CDR1 is MDHEN and CDR2 SYDVKM. The CDR3 nucleotides read TGTGCCAGCAGCCTTTGGACTGAAGGTGGAGAGCAGTTCTTC. Translated: CASSLWTEGGEQFF.

The chain uses TRBV7-2 and TRBJ1-5; 9 bases fit TRBD1. The CDR3 runs 16 residues. V was clipped by 5 bases and J by 5 bases; unmatched bases: 10. Germline V gene sequence: CDR1 SGHTA, CDR2 FQGNSA. Here the CDR3 DNA reads TGTGCCAGCAGCGGGGAAACCGGGACAGGGCATCAGCCCCAGCATTTT. Translation: CASSGETGTGHQPQHF.

The rearrangement joins TRBV5-4 to TRBJ2-7, with TRBD1 identical over 8 bases. The J segment lost 2 bases and the V segment lost 4 bases, leaving 5 bases of the junction unmatched. The germline gives CDR1 SGHNT, CDR2 YYREEE (reference sequence). The CDR3 spans 14 residues. This CDR3 is CASSAGTGTYEQYF. In nucleotides, the CDR3 is TGTGCCAGCAGCGCCGGGACAGGCACCTACGAGCAGTACTTC.

V gene TRBV15 combines with J gene TRBJ2-7; no clear D gene. V shed 1 base and J shed 3 bases, with 13 bases lying between them. Germline-derived CDR1 and CDR2 are LNHNV and YYDKDF (reference sequence). This CDR3 contains 15 residues. CDR3 region: CATSRGLGSGYEQYF. CDR3 in DNA: TGTGCCACCAGCAGAGGTCTGGGTTCAGGCTACGAGCAGTACTTC.

This clone has just a few counts. This chain connects TRBV3-1 (or the pseudogene TRBV3-2) to TRBJ1-4; a possible D gene is TRBD1 (6 bases). Germline-derived CDR1 and CDR2 are LGHDT and YNNKEL (reference sequence). This CDR3 has 14 amino acids. The V end was cut by 1 base, the J end by 8 bases, with 11 bases between. The CDR3 DNA reads TGTGCCAGCAGCCAAGCAGGGGTGGGGGAAAAACTGTTTTTT. This gives the protein CASSQAGVGEKLFF.

This sequence joins TRBV11-2 and TRBJ2-1; D perhaps matches TRBD2 (5 bases). CDR3 size: 12 residues. Trimming took off 6 bases at V and 5 bases at J, with 8 bases between the two ends. Germline CDR1 and CDR2: SGHAT and FQNNGV. CDR3 in amino acids: CASRLVNNEQFF. The DNA for the CDR3 is TGTGCCAGCAGACTAGTCAACAATGAGCAGTTCTTC.

The chain uses TRBV2 and TRBJ1-5, with 8 bases that match TRBD1. With 5 bases clipped from V and 7 bases from J, the junction kept 4 bases outside the gene matches. Germline V CDR1 and CDR2: SNHLY, FYNNEI. CDR3 size: 13 residues. Written as DNA, the CDR3 is TGTGCCAGCAGTATACAGGGGGGACAGCCCCAGCATTTT. It encodes CASSIQGGQPQHF.

The sample holds a few counts of this clone. The chain has TRBV7-9 and TRBJ1-3, with D tentatively TRBD1 (6 bases). Germline V lookup: CDR1 SEHNR, CDR2 FQNEAQ (reference sequence). V was cut by 5 bases and J by 0 bases, with 14 bases left in between. The CDR3 is made up of 16 amino acids. CDR3 amino acids: CASSPDRLSSGNTIYF. The CDR3 coding sequence is TGTGCCAGCAGCCCTGACAGGCTGAGCTCTGGAAACACCATATATTTT.

This clone turned up a few times. The J gene is TRBJ1-2, the V gene TRBV2, with a tentative D call TRBD1 (6 bases). Germline V lookup: CDR1 SNHLY, CDR2 FYNNEI. V lost 4 bases to trimming and J lost 10 bases, with 13 bases between them. The CDR3 is 12 residues long. CDR3 loop: CASSGQQGHYTF. DNA of the CDR3: TGTGCCAGCAGTGGGCAACAGGGACACTACACCTTC.

This chain uses TRBV15 with TRBJ2-3; possibly TRBD2 for D (5 bases). Germline CDR1 and CDR2: LNHNV and YYDKDF (reference sequence). With 1 base removed from V and 6 bases from J, the gap between germline ends came to 8 bases. CDR3 length: 13 amino acids. CDR3 sequence reads: CATSRVREDTQYF. The CDR3 DNA reads TGTGCCACCAGCAGAGTTAGGGAGGATACGCAGTATTTT.

Only a few counts were recorded for this clone. The rearrangement links TRBV28 to TRBJ1-5; 10 positions agree with TRBD1. CDR3 size: 12 residues. Germline V lookup: CDR1 MDHEN, CDR2 SYDVKM. V was pared by 3 bases and J by 13 bases, with 3 bases of the junction left unmatched. CDR3: CASSFGDRGQHF. The DNA for the CDR3 is TGTGCCAGCAGTTTCGGGGACAGGGGACAGCATTTT.

The chain links TRBV13 to TRBJ2-3; 11 bases agree with TRBD2. The CDR3 runs 16 residues. Germline lookup yields CDR1 PRHDT and CDR2 FYEKMQ (reference sequence). The junction had 8 bases not matched to a gene; V was cut back by 5 bases and J by 4 bases. CDR3 nucleotide sequence: TGTGCCAGCAGCGGGACCGGGACTAGCGGTTCAGATACGCAGTATTTT. This sequence encodes CASSGTGTSGSDTQYF.

The J gene is TRBJ2-1, the V gene TRBV24-1, with TRBD2 matching 9 bases. Germline CDR1 KGHDR, CDR2 SFDVKD. Trimming cost V 2 bases and J 8 bases; bases outside gene matches: 6. CDR3 length: 15 residues. The DNA of the CDR3 is TGTGCCACCAGTGATTGGGGCGGGAGGGGCGATGAGCAGTTCTTC. It encodes CATSDWGGRGDEQFF.

The J gene is TRBJ1-5, the V gene TRBV5-1; perhaps TRBD1 as D (5 bases). Germline V CDR1 and CDR2: SGHRS, YFSETQ. The CDR3 runs to 17 residues. Between the trimmed V and J ends, which lost 4 bases and 2 bases, there was a span of 19 bases. CDR3 bases: TGCGCCAGCAGCCCGGGGGAGGGTTTGGTCGGCAATCAGCCCCAGCATTTT. It yields the protein CASSPGEGLVGNQPQHF.

This clone was counted between two and nine times. This chain links TRBV10-3 with TRBJ2-7, with 13 bases lining up with TRBD2. Germline V CDR1 and CDR2: ENHRY, SYGVKD. Trimming cost V 3 bases and J 3 bases; bases outside gene matches: 5. The length of the CDR3 is 16 residues. The CDR3: CAISENRLAGGYEQYF. As DNA, the CDR3 is TGTGCCATCAGTGAAAATCGACTAGCGGGGGGCTACGAGCAGTACTTC.

The rearrangement links TRBV30 to TRBJ1-6, with a possible D match to TRBD1 (6 bases). V dropped 5 bases and J dropped 11 bases, with 13 bases sitting between them. Germline V CDR1 and CDR2: GTSNPN, SVGIG (reference sequence). The CDR3 has 12 residues. The CDR3 bases are TGTGCCTGGGATACAGGGTCTCCACCCCTCCACTTT. Protein product: CAWDTGSPPLHF. Full variable domain (outside the CDR3, taken from reference TRBV30 and TRBJ1-6): SQTIHQWPATLVQPVGSPLSLECTVEGTSNPNLYWYRQAAGRGLQLLFYSVGIGQISSEVPQNLSASRPQDRQFILSSKKLLLSDSGFYLCAWDTGSPPLHFGNGTRLTVT.

This clone showed up just once. The DNA of the CDR3 is TGTGCCAGTAGTATAGTTTGGACGGGGAATCAGCCCCAGCATTTT. This codes for CASSIVWTGNQPQHF. The chain carries TRBV19 and TRBJ1-5; D gene uncertain. The V gene lost 1 base and the J gene lost 4 bases, with 11 bases spanning the gap. There are 15 residues in the CDR3. Germline assignment: CDR1 LNHDA and CDR2 SQIVND (reference sequence).

V usage is TRBV7-6 and J usage is TRBJ2-5; TRBD2 matches at 7 bases. CDR1 and CDR2 (germline): SGHVS, FNYEAQ. V shed 1 base, J shed 1 base, and the junction held 6 bases outside the gene matches. This CDR3 has 16 residues. The CDR3 nucleotides read TGTGCCAGCAGCTTAGTGAGCGGGGCGACCCAAGAGACCCAGTACTTC. This sequence encodes CASSLVSGATQETQYF.

V is TRBV4-2 and J is TRBJ2-5; D is perhaps TRBD1 (6 bases). The V end was cut by 1 base, the J end by 4 bases, with 10 bases between. The CDR3 extends over 14 amino acids. Per the germline V gene, CDR1 is LGHNA and CDR2 is YNFKEQ. Written as DNA, the CDR3 is TGTGCCAGCAGCCAAGTTGGGGGCGTAGAGACCCAGTACTTC. It is translated as CASSQVGGVETQYF.

This clone was seen once. The V gene is TRBV5-1, the J gene TRBJ1-2; tentatively, D is TRBD1 (6 bases). The CDR3 loop spans 15 amino acids. Germline V CDR1 and CDR2: SGHRS, YFSETQ. The ends were cut back, 3 bases at V and 0 bases at J, with 12 bases in the middle. The CDR3 sequence: CASSSLGQPNYGYTF. CDR3 DNA: TGCGCCAGCAGCTCACTGGGACAACCTAACTATGGCTACACCTTC.